This T cell receptor (beta chain) was identified during a study of OX40 agonist ivuxolimab in advanced cancers. Patients who had autoimmune disease history or got systemic immunosuppression were left out. The length of the CDR3 is 15 residues. Germline CDR1 reads SGDLS; CDR2 reads YYNGEE. Trimming removed 6 bases from V and 2 bases from J; junction bases left unmatched: 7. Overall study findings and caveats: The study observed clonal expansion of CD4+ and CD8+ blood T cells by week 6 at 0.1 to 3.0 mg/kg. Relatively little clonal expansion, among the lowest observed, appeared in partial responders at 0.1-3.0 mg/kg.

A few counts support this clone. What it recognizes is unknown. TCRdb's copy holds only in-frame clones and misses some; the assay was immunoSEQ multiplex PCR. The repertoire has 8,500 to 13,000 clones, roughly 74% of them found once; the top ten carry roughly 37%. The sequencing here drew on CD4+ or CD8+ T cells sorted from blood, taken in a trial of the OX40 agonist ivuxolimab. The clonotype comes from an adult with an advanced solid tumor such as melanoma, head and neck, liver or kidney cancer. V usage is TRBV9 and J usage is TRBJ2-2; TRBD1 aligns across 7 bases. The CDR3 is CASTRGTANTGELFF. The CDR3 DNA reads as TGTGCCAGCACCCGAGGGACAGCCAACACCGGGGAGCTGTTTTTT.